This T cell receptor beta chain originates from a study of healthy donors' naive CD4 and CD8 T cells. In the study overall: TCR alpha primers covered all functional IMGT alpha gene variants. General study findings and limits: The study did not address homeostatic proliferation effects in naive T cells. Most V and J genes were reportedly biased between naive CD4+ and CD8+ cells.

CD4+CD8-CD45RO-CD45RA+ cells were naive CD4+; CD8+CD4-CD45RA+CD27bright cells were naive CD8+. A linear amplification protocol produced the TCR libraries from 500 ng of total RNA. Using its own MiXCR run on the reads, TCRdb lists one record per CDR3 protein. The sample lists about 200,000 distinct CDR3 sequences, over 60% occurring once. Concerning this clonotype: No antigen is known for it.

CDR1 and CDR2 (germline): SQVTM, ANQGSEA. The trim removed 6 bases at V and 5 bases at J, leaving 8 bases unmatched. The CDR3 runs to 14 residues. Sequenced: naive CD4+ and CD8+ T cells sorted from blood, pooled from several donors. The clonotype was recovered from a pool of human donors in good health; the sample pools cells from several healthy donors. The rearrangement joins TRBV29-1 to TRBJ2-1; 9 positions agree with TRBD1. The CDR3 protein is CSVEGQGGHNEQFF. Written as DNA, the CDR3 is TGCAGCGTGGAGGGACAGGGAGGTCACAATGAGCAGTTCTTC.